The rows below give T cell receptor beta chains drawn from one sample of a study of CD4+ T cells in melanoma. Profiling relied on immunoSEQ multiplex PCR, and the TCRdb table lists in-frame clones only, not all of them. The table shows around 7,100 clones, with around 50% occurring only once. The material sequenced was cells from a culture (not recorded whether cultured in vitro). These receptors were obtained from a human donor with melanoma. Both conserved end residues are part of each CDR3. Each record gives: clone size, V gene, J gene, D gene, CDR3 protein, CDR3 DNA. A D gene is named only where the DNA matches it firmly. The size of a clone is reported for some rows only, either as once, few or many, or as a class for expanded clones.

clone_size: few; v_call: TRBV5-1; j_call: TRBJ1-2; d_call: TRBD1; cdr3_aa: CASSLGTGGLGYTF; cdr3_nt: TGCGCCAGCAGCTTGGGGACAGGGGGACTTGGCTACACCTTC
clone_size: few; v_call: TRBV7-9; j_call: TRBJ1-2; d_call: .; cdr3_aa: CASRKSVRGDYGYTF; cdr3_nt: TGTGCCAGCAGAAAGTCCGTACGGGGAGACTATGGCTACACCTTC
clone_size: .; v_call: TRBV6-5; j_call: TRBJ1-1; d_call: .; cdr3_aa: CASSYATEAFF; cdr3_nt: TGTGCCAGCAGTTATGCTACTGAAGCTTTCTTT
clone_size: few; v_call: TRBV30; j_call: TRBJ1-3; d_call: .; cdr3_aa: CALGASGNTIYF; cdr3_nt: TGTGCCCTGGGGGCATCTGGAAACACCATATATTTT
clone_size: .; v_call: TRBV7-9; j_call: TRBJ1-2; d_call: .; cdr3_aa: CASSPRDLSYGYTF; cdr3_nt: TGTGCCAGCAGCCCGCGAGACTTGTCCTATGGCTACACCTTC
clone_size: few; v_call: TRBV10-3; j_call: TRBJ1-1; d_call: .; cdr3_aa: CAISEGAGAFF; cdr3_nt: TGTGCCATCAGTGAAGGAGCAGGAGCTTTCTTT
clone_size: once; v_call: TRBV5-6; j_call: TRBJ2-7; d_call: TRBD1; cdr3_aa: CASSSLKDRASLYEQYF; cdr3_nt: TGTGCCAGCAGCTCGCTTAAGGACAGGGCATCCCTATACGAGCAGTACTTC
clone_size: .; v_call: TRBV14; j_call: TRBJ1-1; d_call: .; cdr3_aa: CASSQDGGTEAFF; cdr3_nt: TGTGCCAGCAGCCAAGATGGCGGCACTGAAGCTTTCTTT
clone_size: few; v_call: TRBV4-1; j_call: TRBJ1-2; d_call: TRBD1; cdr3_aa: CASSHGPGQGSVGYTF; cdr3_nt: TGCGCCAGCAGCCATGGACCGGGACAGGGGTCTGTTGGCTACACCTTC
clone_size: .; v_call: TRBV4-2; j_call: TRBJ1-2; d_call: TRBD1; cdr3_aa: CASSQVPGQGLGYTF; cdr3_nt: TGTGCCAGCAGCCAAGTTCCCGGACAGGGGTTAGGCTACACCTTC
clone_size: .; v_call: TRBV30; j_call: TRBJ1-1; d_call: .; cdr3_aa: CAWRYSFGGTNTEAFF; cdr3_nt: TGTGCCTGGAGATATTCCTTTGGGGGCACGAACACTGAAGCTTTCTTT
clone_size: few; v_call: TRBV11-2; j_call: TRBJ1-2; d_call: .; cdr3_aa: CASSSLAVRGYTF; cdr3_nt: TGTGCCAGCAGCTCCTTAGCGGTTCGTGGCTACACCTTC
clone_size: .; v_call: TRBV9; j_call: TRBJ2-2; d_call: TRBD1; cdr3_aa: CASSFSSGGDDTGELFF; cdr3_nt: TGTGCCAGCAGCTTTAGTTCAGGGGGAGATGACACCGGGGAGCTGTTTTTT
clone_size: few; v_call: TRBV6-1; j_call: TRBJ2-7; d_call: .; cdr3_aa: CASAQLWVGYEQYF; cdr3_nt: TGTGCCAGCGCACAACTATGGGTCGGCTACGAGCAGTACTTC
clone_size: .; v_call: TRBV6-5; j_call: TRBJ1-3; d_call: .; cdr3_aa: CASSYSTDSGNTIYF; cdr3_nt: TGTGCCAGCAGTTACTCGACTGACTCTGGAAACACCATATATTTT
clone_size: large; v_call: TRBV18; j_call: TRBJ1-1; d_call: .; cdr3_aa: CASSPDRLTAGTEAFF; cdr3_nt: TGTGCCAGCTCTCCAGACAGGCTAACTGCGGGCACTGAAGCTTTCTTT
clone_size: few; v_call: TRBV5-6; j_call: TRBJ1-4; d_call: .; cdr3_aa: CASTSGIYEKLFF; cdr3_nt: TGTGCCAGCACTTCCGGGATATATGAAAAACTGTTTTTT
clone_size: .; v_call: TRBV19; j_call: TRBJ2-5; d_call: .; cdr3_aa: CASSMERETQYF; cdr3_nt: TGTGCCAGTAGTATGGAGAGAGAGACCCAGTACTTC
clone_size: .; v_call: TRBV10-3; j_call: TRBJ1-4; d_call: .; cdr3_aa: CAISEGRWMETNEKLFF; cdr3_nt: TGTGCCATCAGTGAGGGACGCTGGATGGAGACTAATGAAAAACTGTTTTTT
clone_size: .; v_call: TRBV6-5; j_call: TRBJ1-6; d_call: TRBD1; cdr3_aa: CASRGQGYSPLHF; cdr3_nt: TGTGCCAGCAGGGGACAGGGATATTCACCCCTCCACTTT
clone_size: few; v_call: TRBV11-2; j_call: TRBJ1-1; d_call: .; cdr3_aa: CASSARLEAFF; cdr3_nt: TGTGCCAGCAGCGCACGGTTAGAAGCTTTCTTT
clone_size: .; v_call: TRBV11-2; j_call: TRBJ2-7; d_call: TRBD1; cdr3_aa: CASSSSAGQGGTYEQYF; cdr3_nt: TGTGCCAGCAGCTCTAGTGCCGGACAGGGCGGGACCTACGAGCAGTACTTC
clone_size: .; v_call: TRBV6-1; j_call: TRBJ2-2; d_call: TRBD1; cdr3_aa: CASRETGGRTGELFF; cdr3_nt: TGTGCCAGCAGGGAAACAGGGGGGAGAACCGGGGAGCTGTTTTTT
clone_size: .; v_call: TRBV5-4; j_call: TRBJ2-3; d_call: .; cdr3_aa: CASSPTRDTQYF; cdr3_nt: TGTGCCAGCAGCCCCACAAGGGATACGCAGTATTTT